Presented here are 7 T cell receptor beta chains from one specimen sequenced in a study of T cell repertoires in cytomegalovirus infection. No antigens are known for them. In TCRdb, the reads were re-called with MiXCR into one record per CDR3 protein. The sample records hundreds of thousands of distinct CDR3 sequences, roughly 46% being singletons. The sequenced sample was cultured PBMCs, obtained from culture after CMV antigen stimulation. These receptors all come from a human donor in good health (CMV status not recorded). Some clones in this sample may be carry-over from other donors' samples.

V gene TRBV4-2 combines with J gene TRBJ1-1, with D unclear. Looked up from germline, CDR1 is LGHNA and CDR2 is YNFKEQ. Trimming took off 1 base at V and 1 base at J, with 7 bases between the two ends. This CDR3 is 14 amino acids long. CDR3 coding DNA: TGTGCCAGCAGCCAAGCATCTCAGAACACTGAAGCTTTCTTT. Translation gives CASSQASQNTEAFF.

This clonotype was seen a handful of times. The genes are TRBV10-3 and TRBJ2-1; TRBD2 aligns across 12 bases. The trim removed 2 bases at V and 8 bases at J, leaving 10 bases unmatched. Germline V gene data show CDR1 as ENHRY and CDR2 as SYGVKD. This CDR3 contains 17 residues. CDR3 sequence: CAISEVASGRAGHEQFF. CDR3 bases: TGTGCCATCAGTGAGGTGGCTAGCGGGAGGGCGGGGCATGAGCAGTTCTTC.

This clonotype was seen only a few times. The gene calls are TRBV14 and TRBJ2-3; D ambiguous. Between the trimmed V and J ends, which lost 1 base and 2 bases, there was a span of 4 bases. Per germline, CDR1 SGHDN and CDR2 FVKESK. The CDR3 totals 13 residues. The CDR3 DNA reads as TGTGCCAGCAGCCAAGTCCTCACAGATACGCAGTATTTT. It specifies CASSQVLTDTQYF.

The chain carries TRBV7-9 and TRBJ2-1; 7 bases fit TRBD1. The germline V gene encodes CDR1 SEHNR and CDR2 FQNEAQ (reference sequence). The CDR3 loop spans 13 amino acids. Trimming removed 4 bases from V and 7 bases from J; junction bases left unmatched: 4. DNA of the CDR3: TGTGCCAGCAGCTCGAGGGGGCGGAATGAGCAGTTCTTC. Translating it yields CASSSRGRNEQFF.

The genes are TRBV28 and TRBJ2-3; 7 nucleotides match TRBD2. The trim removed 6 bases at V and 4 bases at J, leaving 10 bases unmatched. The germline V gene encodes CDR1 MDHEN and CDR2 SYDVKM. This CDR3 comprises 15 residues. The CDR3 here is CASSRFGGIADTQYF. DNA of the CDR3: TGTGCCAGCAGCCGGTTCGGGGGGATAGCAGATACGCAGTATTTT.

A word on this clonotype: An end of the junction differs from the germline gene, which may be a read error. This chain uses TRBV7-2 with TRBJ1-2; D unresolved. The CDR3 loop spans 9 amino acids. CDR1 is SGHTA and CDR2 is FQGNSA in the germline V gene. The CDR3: CASSLGVNF. The CDR3 DNA reads as TGTGCCAGCAGCTTAGGTGTCAATTTC.

This clonotype has just a few counts. V usage is TRBV7-9 and J usage is TRBJ2-5, with a possible D match to TRBD1 (7 bases). The germline V gene has CDR1 SEHNR and CDR2 FQNEAQ (reference sequence). V lost 1 base, J lost 4 bases, and 22 bases lay in between. The CDR3 runs 18 residues. The CDR3 spells CASSLEGGTVLLRETQYF. CDR3 in DNA: TGTGCCAGCAGCTTAGAAGGGGGGACAGTCCTCCTGAGAGAGACCCAGTACTTC.